Listed below are T cell receptor beta chains from one sample, sequenced in a study of graft-versus-host responses after intestinal transplantation. No antigen has been identified for these receptors. Sequencing used immunoSEQ multiplex PCR; TCRdb keeps in-frame clones, though not all of them. The table records approximately 94,000 clones, less than 90% of them present only once. This sample comprised unstimulated CD4+ T cells sorted from spleen or lymph node cells, obtained before transplant. The receptors shown here come from a human donor who was the organ donor for an intestinal transplant. Each CDR3 is given with its conserved first and last residue. The order of the fields is CDR3 length, V gene, J gene, clone size, D gene, CDR3 DNA, CDR3 protein. A D gene is named only where the DNA matches it firmly. Part of the rows lack a size; the others show once, few, many or a class for expanded clones.

cdr3_length: 19
v_call: TRBV10-1
j_call: TRBJ2-5
clone_size: .
d_call: .
cdr3_nt: TGCGCCAGCATAAGACCAAAGGGTTCCGGGGGCGGGGACTGGGAGACCCAGTACTTC
cdr3_aa: CASIRPKGSGGGDWETQYF

cdr3_length: 16
v_call: TRBV7-3
j_call: TRBJ2-5
clone_size: .
d_call: TRBD2
cdr3_nt: TGTGCCAGCAGCTTAGGTCCGCTAGCGGGGGTTGAGACCCAGTACTTC
cdr3_aa: CASSLGPLAGVETQYF

cdr3_length: 15
v_call: TRBV21-1
j_call: TRBJ2-7
clone_size: .
d_call: .
cdr3_nt: TGTGCCAGCAGCAACTCGGGACTAGCGGGCTACGAGCAGTACTTC
cdr3_aa: CASSNSGLAGYEQYF

cdr3_length: 14
v_call: TRBV28
j_call: TRBJ1-6
clone_size: .
d_call: .
cdr3_nt: TGTGCCAGCAGTTTGTTGGGGCCTAATTCACCCCTCCACTTT
cdr3_aa: CASSLLGPNSPLHF

cdr3_length: 15
v_call: TRBV7-6
j_call: TRBJ2-7
clone_size: .
d_call: TRBD2
cdr3_nt: TGTGCCAGCAGCCGAGATGGACTAGCGGGAAGCGAGCAGTACTTC
cdr3_aa: CASSRDGLAGSEQYF

cdr3_length: 15
v_call: TRBV25-1
j_call: TRBJ1-1
clone_size: .
d_call: TRBD1
cdr3_nt: TGTGCCAGCAGTGAATCCCAGGGAGGGGGCCGTGAAGCTTTCTTT
cdr3_aa: CASSESQGGGREAFF

cdr3_length: 13
v_call: TRBV6-5
j_call: TRBJ1-3
clone_size: .
d_call: .
cdr3_nt: TGTGCCAGCAAAGTTACAGGTGGAAACACCATATATTTT
cdr3_aa: CASKVTGGNTIYF

cdr3_length: 15
v_call: TRBV15
j_call: TRBJ2-6
clone_size: few
d_call: .
cdr3_nt: TGTGCCACCAGCAGAGATCACTCTGGGGCCAACGTCCTGACTTTC
cdr3_aa: CATSRDHSGANVLTF

cdr3_length: 18
v_call: TRBV7-9
j_call: TRBJ2-2
clone_size: few
d_call: TRBD2
cdr3_nt: TGTGCCAGCAGCCCCCGGAACCGGGGACTAGCGGCCACCGGGGAGCTGTTTTTT
cdr3_aa: CASSPRNRGLAATGELFF

cdr3_length: 16
v_call: TRBV6-1
j_call: TRBJ2-1
clone_size: .
d_call: .
cdr3_nt: TGTGCCAGCAGTGATCGTGCGGGGGCCTTCACCTATGAGCAGTTCTTC
cdr3_aa: CASSDRAGAFTYEQFF

cdr3_length: 16
v_call: TRBV9
j_call: TRBJ2-7
clone_size: .
d_call: TRBD2
cdr3_nt: TGTGCCAGCAGCGTCGCGGGGGAGGTAGGCTCCTACGAGCAGTACTTC
cdr3_aa: CASSVAGEVGSYEQYF

cdr3_length: 13
v_call: TRBV7-8
j_call: TRBJ2-7
clone_size: .
d_call: .
cdr3_nt: TGTGCCAGCAGCCCCTCAGGGTACGGCGAGCAGTACTTC
cdr3_aa: CASSPSGYGEQYF

cdr3_length: 14
v_call: TRBV28
j_call: TRBJ1-2
clone_size: few
d_call: TRBD1
cdr3_nt: TGTGCCAGTCTTCGGGACAGGGTCAACTATGGCTACACCTTC
cdr3_aa: CASLRDRVNYGYTF

cdr3_length: 13
v_call: TRBV7-2
j_call: TRBJ1-4
clone_size: .
d_call: .
cdr3_nt: TGTGCCAGCAGCCAGCAGGTCTGGGAAAAACTGTTTTTT
cdr3_aa: CASSQQVWEKLFF

cdr3_length: 19
v_call: TRBV5-1
j_call: TRBJ1-1
clone_size: once
d_call: TRBD1
cdr3_nt: TGCGCCAGCAGCTTGGTTGGACGGGACAGGGCCAAGGGGATTGCTGAAGCTTTCTTT
cdr3_aa: CASSLVGRDRAKGIAEAFF

cdr3_length: 14
v_call: TRBV6-5
j_call: TRBJ1-6
clone_size: .
d_call: .
cdr3_nt: TGTGCCAGCAAGGACAGTCCCTATAATTCACCCCTCCACTTT
cdr3_aa: CASKDSPYNSPLHF

cdr3_length: 13
v_call: TRBV7-3
j_call: TRBJ1-1
clone_size: .
d_call: .
cdr3_nt: TGTGCCAGCAGCTCCCCGGGGCGGACTGAAGCTTTCTTT
cdr3_aa: CASSSPGRTEAFF

cdr3_length: 13
v_call: TRBV7-8
j_call: TRBJ1-1
clone_size: .
d_call: .
cdr3_nt: TGTGCCAGCAGCTTTGGGGGAACCACTGAAGCTTTCTTT
cdr3_aa: CASSFGGTTEAFF

cdr3_length: 16
v_call: TRBV19
j_call: TRBJ1-3
clone_size: .
d_call: .
cdr3_nt: TGTGCCAGTAGTAATCTTGGATCCTACTCTGGAAACACCATATATTTT
cdr3_aa: CASSNLGSYSGNTIYF

cdr3_length: 14
v_call: TRBV4-2
j_call: TRBJ1-4
clone_size: .
d_call: .
cdr3_nt: TGTGCCAGCAGCCCCTTCACAACCCATGAAAAACTGTTTTTT
cdr3_aa: CASSPFTTHEKLFF

cdr3_length: 18
v_call: TRBV7-9
j_call: TRBJ1-2
clone_size: once
d_call: TRBD1
cdr3_nt: TGTGCCAGCAGCTTGGCCGGACAGGGAGAGAGGATTGACTATGGCTACACCTTC
cdr3_aa: CASSLAGQGERIDYGYTF

cdr3_length: 14
v_call: TRBV18
j_call: TRBJ2-5
clone_size: .
d_call: .
cdr3_nt: TGTGCCAGCTCACTAGGACTGCCGCAAGAGACCCAGTACTTC
cdr3_aa: CASSLGLPQETQYF

cdr3_length: 16
v_call: TRBV7-9
j_call: TRBJ2-7
clone_size: .
d_call: TRBD1
cdr3_nt: TGTGCCAGCAGGGCCGCGGGACAGGGTAAAAACTACGAGCAGTACTTC
cdr3_aa: CASRAAGQGKNYEQYF

cdr3_length: 15
v_call: TRBV10-3
j_call: TRBJ2-3
clone_size: once
d_call: TRBD2
cdr3_nt: TGTGCCATCCTCATGAGCGGGGCTTCTGGGGATACGCAGTATTTT
cdr3_aa: CAILMSGASGDTQYF

cdr3_length: 15
v_call: TRBV10-3
j_call: TRBJ2-5
clone_size: .
d_call: TRBD1
cdr3_nt: TGTGCCATCAGTGAACGAACAGGGGGGCAAGAGACCCAGTACTTC
cdr3_aa: CAISERTGGQETQYF

cdr3_length: 13
v_call: TRBV28
j_call: TRBJ1-1
clone_size: .
d_call: TRBD1
cdr3_nt: TGTGCCAGCTTAGACAGGGGGGAAACTGAAGCTTTCTTT
cdr3_aa: CASLDRGETEAFF

cdr3_length: 12
v_call: TRBV30
j_call: TRBJ1-1
clone_size: .
d_call: TRBD1
cdr3_nt: TGTGCCTGGAGTTTGACAGGGTCAGGAGCTTTCTTT
cdr3_aa: CAWSLTGSGAFF

cdr3_length: 18
v_call: TRBV11-3
j_call: TRBJ1-6
clone_size: .
d_call: TRBD1
cdr3_nt: TGTGCCAGCAGCTTAGTGCAGGGGGTCAGCTCCTATAATTCACCCCTCCACTTT
cdr3_aa: CASSLVQGVSSYNSPLHF

cdr3_length: 15
v_call: TRBV5-1
j_call: TRBJ2-5
clone_size: once
d_call: .
cdr3_nt: TGCGCCAGCAGCTTGTTATCAGGGGAGGAAAGGACCCAGTACTTC
cdr3_aa: CASSLLSGEERTQYF

cdr3_length: 15
v_call: TRBV6-5
j_call: TRBJ1-1
clone_size: .
d_call: .
cdr3_nt: TGTGCCAGCAGTTACTCATCAGGGAGGGGCACTGAAGCTTTCTTT
cdr3_aa: CASSYSSGRGTEAFF